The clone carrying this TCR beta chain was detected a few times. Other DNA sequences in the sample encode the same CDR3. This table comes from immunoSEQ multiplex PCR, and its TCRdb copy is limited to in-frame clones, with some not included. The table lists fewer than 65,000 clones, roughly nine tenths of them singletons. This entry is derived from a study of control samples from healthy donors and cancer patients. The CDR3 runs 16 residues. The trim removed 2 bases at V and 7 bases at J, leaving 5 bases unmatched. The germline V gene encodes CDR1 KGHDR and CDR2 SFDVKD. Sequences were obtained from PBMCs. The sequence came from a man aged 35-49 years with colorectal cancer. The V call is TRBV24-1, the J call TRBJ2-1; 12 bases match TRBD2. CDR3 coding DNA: TGTGCCACCAGTGATTCCGGGACTAGCGGGTTTAATGAGCAGTTCTTC. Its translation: CATSDSGTSGFNEQFF.